This T cell receptor (beta chain) was sequenced for a study of blood T cells in healthy people across ages. Germline CDR1 DFQATT, CDR2 SNEGSKA (reference sequence). V shed 6 bases and J shed 3 bases, with 8 bases lying between them. This CDR3 region has 12 residues. This clonotype occurred many times. Alongside a J-beta primer mix, a sample-barcoded 5' primer served in a second PCR lasting about 7 to 12 cycles. Via MiXCR, TCRdb re-called the 5' RACE reads, giving one row per CDR3 protein. Of roughly 680,000 distinct CDR3 sequences listed, 21% were seen once; the top ten hold 3.5% to 4%. Sequencing input: blood. The chain uses TRBV20-1 and TRBJ2-2; D gene uncertain. The receptor comes from an older man in good health. The CDR3 nucleotides are TGCAGTGCGGCGGCGGACACCGGGGAGCTGTTTTTT. Translation: CSAAADTGELFF.